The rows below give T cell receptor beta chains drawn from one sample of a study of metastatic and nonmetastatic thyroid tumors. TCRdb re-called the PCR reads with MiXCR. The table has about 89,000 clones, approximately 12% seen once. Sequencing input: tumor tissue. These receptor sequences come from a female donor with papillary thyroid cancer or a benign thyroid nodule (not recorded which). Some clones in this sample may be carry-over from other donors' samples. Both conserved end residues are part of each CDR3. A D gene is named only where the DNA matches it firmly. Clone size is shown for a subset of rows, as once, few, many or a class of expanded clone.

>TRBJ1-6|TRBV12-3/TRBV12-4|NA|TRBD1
TGTGCCAGCAGCCTAGACAGGGGAACTGGGGACCTCCACTTT
CASSLDRGTGDLHF
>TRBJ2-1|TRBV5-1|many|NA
TGCGCCAGCAGCTTCTCAGGGTCCCACAATGAGCAGTTCTTC
CASSFSGSHNEQFF
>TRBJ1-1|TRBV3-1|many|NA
TGTGCCAGCAGCCAAGATGAGGGAGTGAACACTGAAGCTTTCTTT
CASSQDEGVNTEAFF
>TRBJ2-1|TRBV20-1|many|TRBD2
TGCAGTGCTAGTATACTGGGCGGGAGGGGGACCTACAATGAGCAGTTCTTC
CSASILGGRGTYNEQFF
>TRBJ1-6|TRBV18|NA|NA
TGTGCCAGCTCACCTTTGGGGGCAGGGGACAATTCACCCCTCCACTTT
CASSPLGAGDNSPLHF
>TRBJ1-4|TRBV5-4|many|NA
TGTGCCAGCAGCTTGGCAGGGGTCCCCGAAAAACTGTTTTTT
CASSLAGVPEKLFF
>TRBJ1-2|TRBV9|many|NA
TGTGCCAGCAGCGTGGAAGAGTTTAATGGCTACACCTTC
CASSVEEFNGYTF
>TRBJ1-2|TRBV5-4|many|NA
TGTGCCAGCAGCCTTGGACGGGTTAATGGCTACACCTTC
CASSLGRVNGYTF
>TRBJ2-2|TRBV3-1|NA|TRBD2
TGTGCCAGCAGCCAAGTTAGCGGGAGTACCGGGGAGCTGTTTTTT
CASSQVSGSTGELFF
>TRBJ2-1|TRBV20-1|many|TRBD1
TGCAGTGCCCGAACAGGGGCGGCAGGGTACAATGAGCAGTTCTTC
CSARTGAAGYNEQFF
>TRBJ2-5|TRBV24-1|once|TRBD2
TGTGCCACATCACTAGCGGGAGGGGAGACCCAGTACTTC
CATSLAGGETQYF
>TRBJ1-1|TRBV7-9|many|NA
TGTGCCAGCAGCTTCGCATCCACTGAAGCTTTCTTT
CASSFASTEAFF
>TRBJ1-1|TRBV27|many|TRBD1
TGTGCCAGCAGTTTCAGGGGGAGGGCTTTCTTT
CASSFRGRAFF
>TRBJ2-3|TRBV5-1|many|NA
TGCGCCAGCAGCTTGGTTCTCGCAGATACGCAGTATTTT
CASSLVLADTQYF
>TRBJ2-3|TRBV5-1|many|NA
TGCGCCAGCAGCTTAAGAGCGGCTAGCACAGATACGCAGTATTTT
CASSLRAASTDTQYF
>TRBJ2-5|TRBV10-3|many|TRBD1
TGTGCCATCAGTGAGTCACAGGGGGTTTCGTACTTC
CAISESQGVSYF
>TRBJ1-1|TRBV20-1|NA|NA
TGCAGTGCCCGGTGGCAGAACACTGAAGCTTTCTTT
CSARWQNTEAFF
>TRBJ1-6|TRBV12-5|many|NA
TGTGCTAGTGTACGGACTGAGTATAATTCACCCCTCCACTTT
CASVRTEYNSPLHF
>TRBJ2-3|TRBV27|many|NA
TGTGCCACCCGCGAGGTTACCGGACGCACAGATACGCAGTATTTT
CATREVTGRTDTQYF
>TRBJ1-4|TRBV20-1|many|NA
TGCAGTGCTAGAGATATGGGGAATAATGAAAAACTGTTTTTT
CSARDMGNNEKLFF
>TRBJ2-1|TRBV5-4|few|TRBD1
TGTGCCAGCAGCTTGGGCGGGACAGGGGGCAATGAGCAGTTCTTC
CASSLGGTGGNEQFF
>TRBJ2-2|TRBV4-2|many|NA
TGTGCCAGCAGCCAAGAGCCCCTGACAGGGAACACCGGGGAGCTGTTTTTT
CASSQEPLTGNTGELFF
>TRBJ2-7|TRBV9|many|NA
TGTGCCAGCAGCGTAGAGGTGGGTGGGCGCGAGCAGTACTTC
CASSVEVGGREQYF
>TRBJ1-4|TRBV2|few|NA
TGTGCCAGCAAGGTACATGGGACAACTAATGAAAAACTGTTTTTT
CASKVHGTTNEKLFF
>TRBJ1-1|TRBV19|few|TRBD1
TGTGCCAGCGCCTATCAGGGGGCGTCCACTGAAGCTTTCTTT
CASAYQGASTEAFF
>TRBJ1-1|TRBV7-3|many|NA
TGTGCCAGCAGCTTAAGACGGGACACTGAAGCTTTCTTT
CASSLRRDTEAFF
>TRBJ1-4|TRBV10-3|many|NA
TGTGCCATCGGGGTTGCAACTAATGAAAAACTGTTTTTT
CAIGVATNEKLFF
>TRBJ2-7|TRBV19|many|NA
TGTGCCAGTACCGGGGGCGGGTACGAGCAGTACTTC
CASTGGGYEQYF
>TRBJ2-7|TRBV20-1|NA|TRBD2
TGCAGTGCTCCCGGGACTATCCGAGCTTTGGACGAGCAGTACTTC
CSAPGTIRALDEQYF
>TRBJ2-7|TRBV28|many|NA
TGTGCCAGCAGTTTTCGGGGGCGGGACGAGCAGTACTTC
CASSFRGRDEQYF
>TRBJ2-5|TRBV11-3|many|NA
TGTGCCAGCAGCCTGACTGGACAGCCTCAAGAGACCCAGTACTTC
CASSLTGQPQETQYF
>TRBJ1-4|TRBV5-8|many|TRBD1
TGTGCCAGCAGCGCGGGGATAGGGGGCTCAAATGAAAAACTGTTTTTT
CASSAGIGGSNEKLFF
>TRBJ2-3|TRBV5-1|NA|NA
TGCGCCAGCAGCTTGAATAGTGGGGGTAACACAGATACGCAGTATTTT
CASSLNSGGNTDTQYF
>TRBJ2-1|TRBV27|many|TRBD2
TGTGCCAGCAGTCCCCATTTCGGGAGGAGCTCCTACAATGAGCAGTTCTTC
CASSPHFGRSSYNEQFF
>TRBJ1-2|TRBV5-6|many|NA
TGTGCCAGCAGCTCTAACTATGGCTACACCTTC
CASSSNYGYTF
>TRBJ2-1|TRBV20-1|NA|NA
TGCAGTTCCAGGGACCTCAACTCCTGCAATGAGCAGTTCTTC
CSSRDLNSCNEQFF
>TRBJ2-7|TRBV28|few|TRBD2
TGTGCCAGCAGTTTAAGAATGGGAGGGCCCTCCTACGAGCAGTACTTC
CASSLRMGGPSYEQYF
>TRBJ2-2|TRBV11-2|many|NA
TGTGCCAGCAGCTTAGTGGGGGACACCGGGGAGCTGTTTTTT
CASSLVGDTGELFF
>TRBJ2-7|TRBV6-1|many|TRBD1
TGTGCCAGCAGTACCCGGACAGGGACCAACTCCTACGAGCAGTACTTC
CASSTRTGTNSYEQYF
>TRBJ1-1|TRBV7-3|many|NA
TGTGCCAGCAGCCCGGTTCCGACCATGAACACTGAAGCTTTCTTT
CASSPVPTMNTEAFF
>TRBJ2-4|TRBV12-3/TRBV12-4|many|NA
TGTGCCAGCAGTTATCGACGAAAAAACATTCAGTACTTC
CASSYRRKNIQYF
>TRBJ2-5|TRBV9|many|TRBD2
TGTGCCAGCAGCGTAGTTGGTTTGGCGGGAGGCCAAGAGACCCAGTACTTC
CASSVVGLAGGQETQYF